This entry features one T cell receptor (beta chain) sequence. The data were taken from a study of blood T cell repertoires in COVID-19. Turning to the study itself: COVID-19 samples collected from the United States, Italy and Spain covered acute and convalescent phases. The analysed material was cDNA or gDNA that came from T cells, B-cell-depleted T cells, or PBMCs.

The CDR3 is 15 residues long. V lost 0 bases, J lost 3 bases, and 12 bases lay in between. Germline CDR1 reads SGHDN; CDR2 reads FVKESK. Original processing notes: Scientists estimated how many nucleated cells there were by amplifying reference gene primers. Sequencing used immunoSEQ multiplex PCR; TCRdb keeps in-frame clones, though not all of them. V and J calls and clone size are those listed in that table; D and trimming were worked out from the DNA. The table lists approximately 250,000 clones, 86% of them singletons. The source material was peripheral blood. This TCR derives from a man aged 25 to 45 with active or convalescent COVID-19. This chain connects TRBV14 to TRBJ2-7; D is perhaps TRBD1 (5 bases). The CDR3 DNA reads TGTGCCAGCAGCCAAGATAGGGCCAGGGACTACGAGCAGTACTTC. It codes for CASSQDRARDYEQYF. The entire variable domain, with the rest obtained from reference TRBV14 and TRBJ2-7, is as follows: EAGVTQFPSHSVIEKGQTVTLRCDPISGHDNLYWYRRVMGKEIKFLLHFVKESKQDESGMPNNRFLAERTGGTYSTLKVQPAELEDSGVYFCASSQDRARDYEQYFGPGTRLTVT.